This T cell receptor beta chain emerged from a study of T cell responses to AZD1222 COVID-19 vaccine. Sequencing used immunoSEQ multiplex PCR; TCRdb keeps in-frame clones, though not all of them. The sample consists of roughly 200,000 clones, about 90% of them appearing once. This clone occurred once. This CDR3 has 13 residues. V lost 5 bases to trimming and J lost 4 bases, with 10 bases between them. Germline V gene lookup returns CDR1 SGHRS and CDR2 YFSETQ. The sequence derives from an adult in good health. The source material was peripheral blood, sampled on day 0 of AZD1222 vaccination. The rearrangement uses TRBV5-1 and TRBJ1-5; no definite D call. The CDR3 bases are TGCGCCAGCAGGGACGGGGAGAATCAGCCCCAGCATTTT. Its protein product is CASRDGENQPQHF.